The clone carrying this T cell receptor beta chain was detected a few times. Investigators amplified TCR beta CDR3 regions from RNA transcripts. In the first round, RT-PCR was carried out with HTBI primers, and a multiplex PCR formed the second round. Each CDR3 protein is one row after TCRdb ran MiXCR on the multiplex PCR reads. The sample includes about 600,000 distinct CDR3 sequences, under 40% of them seen just once. Additional autoimmune diseases, uncontrolled infections, pregnancy or lactation disqualified patients. Clinical symptoms, serum thyroxine, TRAb, thyroid ultrasound and orbital computed tomography determined diagnosis. V lost 10 bases and J 4 bases, leaving 10 bases between the germline ends. CDR3 size: 12 residues. This sample stems from a study of Graves' ophthalmopathy and Graves' hyperthyroidism.

Sequencing was performed on peripheral blood or thyroid tissue (not recorded which). The rearrangement links TRBV12-3 or TRBV12-4 to TRBJ1-4; D perhaps matches TRBD1 (5 bases). The TCR originated in an adult man with Graves' hyperthyroidism. The CDR3 DNA follows: TGTGCCACAGGGTGGTATAATGAAAAACTGTTTTTT. Encoded protein: CATGWYNEKLFF.